This TCR beta chain was sequenced during a study of blood T cells in healthy people across ages. On the study more broadly: Capturing about one barcoded beta molecule per two T cells was achieved by template switching.

The authors ran a second PCR of 7 to 11 cycles using a sample-barcoded 5' primer and a J-beta primer mix. A single record per CDR3 protein comes from TCRdb applying MiXCR to the 5' RACE reads. The data show roughly 1,700,000 distinct CDR3 sequences, 28% seen once. V lost 1 base to trimming and J lost 0 bases, with 4 bases between them. The length of the CDR3 is 13 residues. From germline, CDR1 is SGHRS and CDR2 YFSETQ. The source is a young woman in good health. The chain uses TRBV5-1 and TRBJ2-5, with D unclear. Sample: blood. In nucleotides, the CDR3 is TGCGCCAGCAGCTTGCACGACCAAGAGACCCAGTACTTC. It codes for CASSLHDQETQYF.